Listed below are T cell receptor beta chains from one sample, sequenced in a study of beta chain features in type 1 diabetes. Clones were read by immunoSEQ multiplex PCR, and TCRdb kept only the in-frame ones, dropping some. Among under 450,000 clones listed, 11% to 15% were seen once. Sequences were obtained from naive CD4+ T cells from blood. These receptors were collected from a man aged 25-45 years in good health. CDR3s include the opening cysteine and the closing phenylalanine or tryptophan. Fields, in order: V gene, D gene, J gene, clone size, CDR3 DNA, CDR3 protein. The D gene is left open where the match is weak. Clone sizes are given selectively: once, few, many, or a class where the clone is expanded.

>TRBV19|.|TRBJ1-1|.
TGTGCCAGTAGTATGATCAGGGACACTGAAGCTTTCTTT
CASSMIRDTEAFF
>TRBV5-6|.|TRBJ2-1|few
TGTGCCAGCAGCTTGGATACAGGGGCTCGGGCGGGAGACCACAATGAGCAGTTCTTC
CASSLDTGARAGDHNEQFF
>TRBV25-1|.|TRBJ1-2|.
TGTGCCAGTCAACGGGACGGCTATGGCTACACCTTC
CASQRDGYGYTF
>TRBV11-2|.|TRBJ1-1|.
TGTGCCAGCAGCTTAGTGAGCACTGAAGCTTTCTTT
CASSLVSTEAFF
>TRBV7-6|.|TRBJ2-3|.
TGTGCCAGCAGCTTAGCGTCGCGTACGCAGTATTTT
CASSLASRTQYF
>TRBV15|TRBD1|TRBJ1-2|few
TGTGCCACCAGCAAAAGAAGTGGACAGGTTCACTATGGCTACACCTTC
CATSKRSGQVHYGYTF
>TRBV5-4|.|TRBJ2-7|.
TGTGCCAGCAGCTCAGGCACAGGGCGCTCCTACGAGCAGTACTTC
CASSSGTGRSYEQYF
>TRBV4-3|TRBD1|TRBJ2-5|.
TGCGCCAGCACGCCGGGACAGCAAGAGACCCAGTACTTC
CASTPGQQETQYF
>TRBV14|.|TRBJ2-5|few
TGTGCCAGCAGCCAAGGAATACGGGAGACCCAGTACTTC
CASSQGIRETQYF
>TRBV5-1|.|TRBJ2-7|.
TGCGCCAGCAGCTTTGACAGCTTCTACGAGCAGTACTTC
CASSFDSFYEQYF
>TRBV29-1|.|TRBJ2-5|.
TGCAGCGTCCTAGGGCCGGGGGTTCAAGAGACCCAGTACTTC
CSVLGPGVQETQYF
>TRBV7-2|.|TRBJ2-2|.
TGTGCCAGCAGCTTAGAAACCGGGGAGCTGTTTTTT
CASSLETGELFF
>TRBV29-1|.|TRBJ2-3|.
TGCAGCGTACTGTTGGGGGTAAGCACAGATACGCAGTATTTT
CSVLLGVSTDTQYF
>TRBV19|.|TRBJ2-6|few
TGTGCCAGTAGTATTAGGACTTCTGGGGCCAACGTCCTGACTTTC
CASSIRTSGANVLTF
>TRBV29-1|TRBD2|TRBJ2-3|many
TGCAGCACCTCGGGGGGTAGCACAGATACGCAGTATTTT
CSTSGGSTDTQYF
>TRBV4-1|TRBD1|TRBJ2-5|.
TGCGCCAGCAGCCAAGTAGGGACAGATCAAGAGACCCAGTACTTC
CASSQVGTDQETQYF
>TRBV5-6|TRBD1|TRBJ2-5|few
TGTGCCAGCAGCATCCGGACAGGGGGGCAAGAGACCCAGTACTTC
CASSIRTGGQETQYF
>TRBV6-1|.|TRBJ2-6|few
TGTGCCAGCAGTGTTGACTCTGGGGCCAACGTCCTGACTTTC
CASSVDSGANVLTF
>TRBV7-2|TRBD1|TRBJ1-2|few
TGTGCCAGCAGCCCCCGGGTATCGGGGACAGGGGCCTATGGCTACACCTTC
CASSPRVSGTGAYGYTF
>TRBV5-4|.|TRBJ2-5|.
TGTGCCAGCAGCCTACAAGCCGGGCAAGAGACCCAGTACTTC
CASSLQAGQETQYF
>TRBV7-9|.|TRBJ2-1|many
TGTGCCAGCAGCTTAAAGGTTCTGGTCTCGGTGAATGAGCAGTTCTTC
CASSLKVLVSVNEQFF
>TRBV18|TRBD2|TRBJ2-3|.
TGTGCCAGCTCACCACTCCCCGGGGGGGTAACGGCTGGCACGCAGTATTTT
CASSPLPGGVTAGTQYF
>TRBV5-1|.|TRBJ2-1|few
TGCGCCAGCAGCTCCCCGGTCCCCCCGGCGGAGCAGTTCTTC
CASSSPVPPAEQFF
>TRBV14|.|TRBJ2-3|.
TGTGCCAGCAGCCTAACCCGAAGGAGCAGCACAGATACGCAGTATTTT
CASSLTRRSSTDTQYF
>TRBV10-3|.|TRBJ2-1|many
TGTGCCATCAAGGCAGCCCCATCCTGGTCGGAGGGATCTTACAATGAGCAGTTCTTC
CAIKAAPSWSEGSYNEQFF
>TRBV6-6|.|TRBJ2-7|.
TGTGCCAGCAGCAGCACAGGGTTCAGCTCCTACGAGCAGTACTTC
CASSSTGFSSYEQYF
>TRBV19|TRBD2|TRBJ2-3|few
TGTGCCAGTAGTATGGGCGGACTAGCGGTCCCTGATACGCAGTATTTT
CASSMGGLAVPDTQYF
>TRBV18|.|TRBJ2-3|.
TGTGCCAGCTCACCACCGAGCAGCACAGATACGCAGTATTTT
CASSPPSSTDTQYF
>TRBV2|.|TRBJ1-1|few
TGTGCCAGCAGTAGTAAAGGGGCCTTTTCTGAAGCTTTCTTT
CASSSKGAFSEAFF
>TRBV28|TRBD1|TRBJ2-7|.
TGTGCCAGCAGCCCACGGGACAGGGGCTACGAGCAGTACTTC
CASSPRDRGYEQYF
>TRBV5-4|.|TRBJ2-7|few
TGTGCCAGCAGCCCCGAGTCCGCCCACTACGAGCAGTACTTC
CASSPESAHYEQYF
>TRBV15|.|TRBJ2-3|.
TGTGCCACCAGCAGAGGAGCGAAGGGAATGGCGCAGTATTTT
CATSRGAKGMAQYF
>TRBV5-1|.|TRBJ2-1|.
TGCGCCAGCAGGGACGGAGGAGGCAATGAGCAGTTCTTC
CASRDGGGNEQFF
>TRBV30|TRBD2|TRBJ2-2|.
TGTGCCTGGAGTTCACTAGCGGGCTTGAACACCGGGGAGCTGTTTTTT
CAWSSLAGLNTGELFF
>TRBV2|.|TRBJ1-1|.
TGTGCCAGCAGTGTTTACCGGGACACTGAAGCTTTCTTT
CASSVYRDTEAFF
>TRBV29-1|.|TRBJ1-5|.
TGCAGCGTTGGAGACAGAAGCAATCAGCCCCAGCATTTT
CSVGDRSNQPQHF
>TRBV4-3|.|TRBJ1-5|.
TGCGCCAGCAGCCAATTTCGACAGAGCAATCAGCCCCAGCATTTT
CASSQFRQSNQPQHF